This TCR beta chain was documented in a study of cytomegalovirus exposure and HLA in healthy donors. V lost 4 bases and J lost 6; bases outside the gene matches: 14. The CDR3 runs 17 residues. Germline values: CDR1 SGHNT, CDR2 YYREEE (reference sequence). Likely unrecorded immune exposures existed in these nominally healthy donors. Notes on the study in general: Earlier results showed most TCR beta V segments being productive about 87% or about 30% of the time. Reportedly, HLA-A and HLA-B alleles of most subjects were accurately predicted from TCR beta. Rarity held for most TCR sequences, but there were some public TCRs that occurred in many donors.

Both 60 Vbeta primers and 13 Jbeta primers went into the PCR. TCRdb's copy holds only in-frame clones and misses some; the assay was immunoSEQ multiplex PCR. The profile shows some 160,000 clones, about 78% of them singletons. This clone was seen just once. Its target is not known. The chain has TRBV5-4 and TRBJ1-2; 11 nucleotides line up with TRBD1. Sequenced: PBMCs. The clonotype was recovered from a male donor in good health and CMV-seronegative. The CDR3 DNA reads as TGTGCCAGCAGCCAAGGACAGGGGGCGAAAACCGGTGATGGCTACACCTTC. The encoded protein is CASSQGQGAKTGDGYTF. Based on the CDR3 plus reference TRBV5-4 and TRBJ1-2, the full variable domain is ETGVTQSPTHLIKTRGQQVTLRCSSQSGHNTVSWYQQALGQGPQFIFQYYREEENGRGNFPPRFSGLQFPNYSSELNVNALELDDSALYLCASSQGQGAKTGDGYTFGSGTRLTVV.